This T cell receptor (beta chain) was recovered during a study of blood T cells in healthy people across ages. Broader study findings: PBMCs went unsorted, and a conclusive naive versus antigen-experienced comparison was therefore prevented.

With a J-beta primer mix and a sample-barcoded 5' primer, a second PCR ran about 7 to 12 cycles. TCRdb recomputed calls from the 5' RACE reads with MiXCR, one row per CDR3 protein. Seen here are fewer than 2,000,000 distinct CDR3 sequences, about two fifths observed once, and the top ten hold around 23%. Total RNA, at least 5 micrograms per sample, came from PBMCs. As concerns this clonotype: Its antigen is unidentified.

The sequencing input was blood. This TCR derives from a human donor in good health.

DNA of the CDR3: TGTGCCAGCAAGAGCGGGGGCTACAATGAGCAGTTCTTC. This sequence encodes CASKSGGYNEQFF. The rearrangement joins TRBV28 to TRBJ2-1, with TRBD2 matching over 8 bases. After removal of 7 bases from V and 3 bases from J, the junction contained 2 bases not matched to a gene. Germline-derived CDR1 and CDR2 are MDHEN and SYDVKM. The CDR3 totals 13 residues.